These 11 T cell receptor beta chains came from one sample sequenced in a study of graft-versus-host responses after intestinal transplantation. The protocol was immunoSEQ multiplex PCR, while the TCRdb copy is restricted to in-frame clones and leaves out a portion. The table includes some 90,000 clones, roughly 80% detected once. Antigens for these TCRs are unknown. Sequenced here: unstimulated CD4+ T cells sorted from spleen or lymph node cells, sampled before intestinal transplant. These receptors were collected from a human donor who received an intestinal transplant.

This clone was detected only once. The chain uses TRBV10-2 and TRBJ2-5, with TRBD1 identical over 10 bases. The germline gives CDR1 WSHSY, CDR2 SAAADI. Trimming at V came to 7 bases and at J to 4 bases, leaving 6 bases not matched to a gene. The CDR3 is 14 amino acids. Written as DNA, the CDR3 is TGCGCCAGCACCGGGACAGGGGTCTTAGAGACCCAGTACTTC. It is translated as CASTGTGVLETQYF.

The chain uses TRBV5-1 and TRBJ1-1; 10 nucleotides agree with TRBD1. CDR1 and CDR2 from the germline V gene are SGHRS and YFSETQ. V was pared by 5 bases and J by 1 base, with 5 bases of the junction left unmatched. The CDR3 is made up of 15 amino acids. CDR3 DNA sequence: TGCGCCAGCAGAACCGGGACAGGGGAGAACACTGAAGCTTTCTTT. Encoded protein: CASRTGTGENTEAFF.

The chain couples TRBV28 to TRBJ2-1; 8 positions match TRBD2. V was pared by 0 bases and J by 9 bases, with 1 base of the junction left unmatched. Germline V gene sequence: CDR1 MDHEN, CDR2 SYDVKM. This CDR3 has 13 amino acids. Here the CDR3 DNA reads TGTGCCAGCAGTTTATGGGCGGGAGGTGAGCAGTTCTTC. Its translation: CASSLWAGGEQFF. The whole variable domain, filled in from reference TRBV28 and TRBJ2-1, reads DVKVTQSSRYLVKRTGEKVFLECVQDMDHENMFWYRQDPGLGLRLIYFSYDVKMKEKGDIPEGYSVSREKKERFSLILESASTNQTSMYLCASSLWAGGEQFFGPGTRLTVL.

The chain has TRBV2 and TRBJ1-2, with TRBD1 as a possible D gene (6 bases). This CDR3 spans 13 amino acids. V was pared by 8 bases and J by 7 bases, with 17 bases between. Germline CDR1 SNHLY, CDR2 FYNNEI. This CDR3 is CASRGQFSSGYTF. The CDR3 DNA follows: TGTGCCAGCCGAGGACAGTTCAGCAGTGGCTACACCTTC.

This clone appeared once. V and J are TRBV28 and TRBJ1-4; D possibly corresponds to TRBD1 (5 bases). The CDR3 is 14 residues long. Germline CDR1 reads MDHEN; CDR2 reads SYDVKM. Trimming left V 3 bases short and J 4 bases short, with 9 bases between. CDR3 protein: CASSFSGINEKLFF. The CDR3 DNA reads as TGTGCCAGCAGTTTTTCAGGGATTAATGAAAAACTGTTTTTT.

The CDR3 DNA reads as TGTGCCAGCAGCTTAGCGACCGCCGACAGGGCCTACGAGCAGTACTTC. Translating gives CASSLATADRAYEQYF. This chain joins TRBV7-8 and TRBJ2-7; 7 nucleotides agree with TRBD1. Trimming removed 0 bases from V and 2 bases from J; junction bases left unmatched: 7. CDR3 length: 16 residues. Per the germline V gene, CDR1 is SGHVS and CDR2 is FQNEAQ.

This clone was seen a few times. This chain links TRBV7-9 with TRBJ1-2, with unresolved D. Germline CDR1 reads SEHNR; CDR2 reads FQNEAQ (reference sequence). Trimming left V 5 bases short and J 2 bases short, with 9 bases between. This CDR3 is built from 13 residues. The CDR3 spells CASSPRQNYGYTF. Written as DNA, the CDR3 is TGTGCCAGCAGCCCTCGTCAGAACTATGGCTACACCTTC.

The V and J genes are TRBV28 and TRBJ2-1; D may be TRBD2 (5 bases). The CDR3 is made up of 14 amino acids. V lost 5 bases, J lost 4 bases, and 12 bases lay in between. CDR1 is MDHEN and CDR2 is SYDVKM in the germline V gene. The CDR3 sequence: CASSVIGRYNEQFF. As DNA, the CDR3 is TGTGCCAGCAGTGTCATTGGGAGATACAATGAGCAGTTCTTC.

The chain carries TRBV6-5 and TRBJ2-5; 8 bases fit TRBD1. Germline loops: CDR1 MNHEY, CDR2 SVGAGI. With 6 bases clipped from V and 9 bases from J, the junction kept 3 bases outside the gene matches. This CDR3 spans 11 amino acids. In DNA, the CDR3 is TGTGCCAGCAGACAGGGGGTGGCCCAGTACTTC. The encoded protein is CASRQGVAQYF.

The chain couples TRBV10-3 to TRBJ1-4; tentative D call: TRBD1 (5 bases). Germline assignment: CDR1 ENHRY and CDR2 SYGVKD. This CDR3 has 12 amino acids. V lost 2 bases to trimming and J lost 8 bases, with 6 bases between them. The CDR3 region is CAISEGGEKLFF. The CDR3, as DNA: TGTGCCATCAGTGAGGGGGGGGAAAAACTGTTTTTT.

The chain carries TRBV2 and TRBJ1-1; 7 nucleotides match TRBD1. The germline gives CDR1 SNHLY, CDR2 FYNNEI. Unmatched junction bases numbered 5, after V lost 4 bases and J lost 3 bases. This CDR3 is 14 amino acids long. In DNA, the CDR3 is TGTGCCAGCAGTGGGAGGGGGCTGCACACTGAAGCTTTCTTT. Its protein product is CASSGRGLHTEAFF. The variable domain in full, completed from reference TRBV2 and TRBJ1-1, reads EPEVTQTPSHQVTQMGQEVILRCVPISNHLYFYWYRQILGQKVEFLVSFYNNEISEKSEIFDDQFSVERPDGSNFTLKIRSTKLEDSAMYFCASSGRGLHTEAFFGQGTRLTVV.